Listed here are 8 T cell receptor beta chains from one sample, sequenced in a study of CD8+ T cells in alopecia areata. Following extraction, RNA underwent reverse transcription to cDNA, which served as the sequencing template. TCRdb's copy holds only in-frame clones and misses some; the assay was immunoSEQ multiplex PCR. The sample lists 150,000 to 200,000 clones, around 63% occurring once. Sequenced here: CD4+ T cells sorted from blood, sampled at week 0. These receptors were obtained from a human donor with alopecia areata.

The chain uses TRBV25-1 and TRBJ1-1; TRBD1 agrees at 7 bases. The CDR3 loop spans 14 amino acids. Germline lookup yields CDR1 MGHDK and CDR2 SYGVNS. The V gene end was trimmed by 7 bases and the J gene end by 0 bases; junction bases not matched to a gene: 5. The CDR3 sequence: CASTETGLNTEAFF. The CDR3 DNA sequence: TGTGCCAGCACTGAGACAGGGTTGAACACTGAAGCTTTCTTT.

V is TRBV7-6 and J is TRBJ2-7, with D tentatively TRBD1 (6 bases). CDR1 is SGHVS and CDR2 is FNYEAQ in the germline V gene. Trimming took off 1 base at V and 2 bases at J, with 12 bases between the two ends. The CDR3 sequence is 15 residues long. CDR3 in amino acids: CASSLDTGFTYEQYF. CDR3 DNA sequence: TGTGCCAGCAGCTTAGACACAGGGTTCACCTACGAGCAGTACTTC.

The chain recombines TRBV4-1 with TRBJ1-2; D remains ambiguous. V lost 4 bases, J lost 4 bases, and 10 bases lay in between. Per germline, CDR1 MGHRA and CDR2 YSYEKL. This CDR3 region has 13 residues. CDR3 DNA sequence: TGCGCCAGCAGCCCAGATAGGAGCTATGGCTACACCTTC. Residues: CASSPDRSYGYTF.

The rearrangement uses TRBV7-3 and TRBJ2-1, with D perhaps matching TRBD1 (5 bases). The length of the CDR3 is 14 residues. The V end was cut by 11 bases, the J end by 8 bases, with 22 bases between. Germline assignment: CDR1 SGHTA and CDR2 FQGTGA. CDR3 in amino acids: CAPPPRAKGDEQFF. Written as DNA, the CDR3 is TGTGCCCCGCCTCCCCGGGCCAAAGGGGATGAGCAGTTCTTC.

The rearrangement links TRBV7-9 to TRBJ1-6; 9 nucleotides match TRBD1. The length of the CDR3 is 14 residues. J was trimmed by 10 bases and V by 5 bases; bases with no gene match: 6. CDR1 SEHNR and CDR2 FQNEAQ come from the germline V gene (reference sequence). The DNA of the CDR3 is TGTGCCAGCAGCCAGGGACAGGGTGGCTCACCCCTCCACTTT. Protein product: CASSQGQGGSPLHF.

The chain combines TRBV29-1 with TRBJ1-2; D is ambiguous. Deletions cut 5 bases from V and 4 bases from J, with 20 bases between. The CDR3 length is 15 residues. The germline CDR1 and CDR2 sequences are SQVTM and ANQGSEA. In nucleotides, the CDR3 is TGCAGCGTTCTCAGAGAGCGTTCTCAGTCCTATGGCTACACCTTC. The encoded protein is CSVLRERSQSYGYTF.

The chain links TRBV5-1 to TRBJ2-3; 14 nucleotides agree with TRBD2. This CDR3 is built from 16 residues. Germline lookup yields CDR1 SGHRS and CDR2 YFSETQ. The J segment lost 6 bases and the V segment lost 0 bases, leaving 3 bases of the junction unmatched. In nucleotides, the CDR3 is TGCGCCAGCAGCTTGGAGGGACTAGCGGGGGTGGATACGCAGTATTTT. Translating it yields CASSLEGLAGVDTQYF.

V gene TRBV30 combines with J gene TRBJ1-1; D ambiguous. Trimming took 0 bases from V and 6 from J, leaving 8 bases between them. Germline V lookup: CDR1 GTSNPN, CDR2 SVGIG (reference sequence). CDR3 length equals 12 residues. The CDR3 bases are TGTGCCTGGAGTGTACGCGGATCTGAAGCTTTCTTT. Translating it yields CAWSVRGSEAFF.